The 26 T cell receptor beta chains in this list originate from one sample, sequenced in a study of CD8 T cells in ankylosing spondylitis. MiXCR, run by TCRdb on the 5' RACE reads, gives a single entry per CDR3 protein. This sample carries some 95,000 distinct CDR3 sequences, 8.5% to 9% of them seen once, and the ten largest clones take 4.5% to 5.5%. What was sequenced was blood, either unsorted or a sorted T cell fraction (not recorded which). The receptor source for this set is a male donor with ankylosing spondylitis or in good health (not recorded which).

This clonotype showed up just a few times. The rearrangement uses TRBV20-1 and TRBJ1-5, with D hard to call. This CDR3 contains 11 residues. The V end was cut by 6 bases, the J end by 2 bases, with 5 bases between. CDR1 and CDR2 from the germline V gene are DFQATT and SNEGSKA (reference sequence). CDR3 loop: CSASGNQPQHF. The CDR3 DNA follows: TGCAGTGCGAGTGGCAATCAGCCCCAGCATTTT.

This clonotype has ten or more counts. V is TRBV10-3 and J is TRBJ2-7; unclear D gene. Deletions cut 2 bases from V and 0 bases from J, with 14 bases between. This CDR3 is 16 amino acids long. Germline lookup yields CDR1 ENHRY and CDR2 SYGVKD. CDR3 nucleotide sequence: TGTGCCATCAGTGAGAGTGGCGGTCCAAGCTCCTACGAGCAGTACTTC. Translating it yields CAISESGGPSSYEQYF.

This clonotype was seen ten or more times. This chain links TRBV28 with TRBJ1-5; 7 nucleotides line up with TRBD1. CDR3 length: 15 residues. Germline V gene data show CDR1 as MDHEN and CDR2 as SYDVKM. V shed 4 bases and J 2 bases; nucleotides not matched to a gene: 5. The chain's CDR3 is CASSWPGQGNQPQHF. In nucleotides, the CDR3 is TGTGCCAGCAGTTGGCCAGGACAGGGCAATCAGCCCCAGCATTTT.

This clonotype was picked up one time. A much larger clone is a single base away; this may be a read error. The chain couples TRBV29-1 to TRBJ2-1; 7 nucleotides line up with TRBD1. V dropped 5 bases and J dropped 6; count of bases not matched to a gene: 7. Germline lookup yields CDR1 SQVTM and CDR2 ANQGSEA. The CDR3 is 13 residues long. The CDR3 sequence is CSVMDRNCNEQFF. In nucleotides, the CDR3 is TGCAGCGTTATGGACAGGAACTGCAATGAGCAGTTCTTC.

This clonotype has a count of ten or more. The CDR3 sequence is CASSLYVGGEPNEQFF. CDR3 coding DNA: TGTGCCAGCAGTTTATATGTCGGGGGGGAACCGAATGAGCAGTTCTTC. V is TRBV27 and J is TRBJ2-1; the match to TRBD2 covers 8 bases. The CDR3 sequence is 16 residues long. CDR1 MNHEY and CDR2 SMNVEV come from the germline V gene (reference sequence). Germline trimming cut 1 base from V and 7 bases from J; bases unmatched to any gene: 9.

This clonotype turned up a few times. The gene calls are TRBV4-2 and TRBJ1-1, with D perhaps matching TRBD1 (5 bases). In germline, CDR1 is LGHNA, CDR2 YNFKEQ. CDR3 length: 14 amino acids. V dropped 6 bases and J dropped 2 bases, with 13 bases sitting between them. CDR3 nucleotide sequence: TGTGCCAGCAGGGGGGGGGTGAAAAACACTGAAGCTTTCTTT. It codes for CASRGGVKNTEAFF.

This clonotype was found many times. The chain carries TRBV11-2 and TRBJ1-4; D gene unclear. The V and J ends lost 4 bases and 4 bases respectively, with 13 bases between them. CDR1 is SGHAT and CDR2 is FQNNGV in the germline V gene. This CDR3 contains 15 residues. In DNA form, the CDR3 reads TGTGCCAGCAGCTCGAGGATGAAAGATAATGAAAAACTGTTTTTT. Translated: CASSSRMKDNEKLFF.

This clonotype has ten or more counts. The rearrangement uses TRBV5-1 and TRBJ1-4, with D perhaps matching TRBD1 (5 bases). V lost 2 bases and J 7 bases, leaving 18 bases between the germline ends. This CDR3 comprises 16 residues. Germline CDR1 SGHRS, CDR2 YFSETQ. Here the CDR3 DNA reads TGCGCCAGCAGCTTTGGAAACCCAGGGAGAATTGAAAAACTGTTTTTT. The encoded protein is CASSFGNPGRIEKLFF.

As regards this clonotype: A much larger clone lies a single base off, so this may be a read error. This chain joins TRBV5-1 and TRBJ2-3; D not certain. CDR3 length equals 12 residues. Germline V CDR1 and CDR2: SGHRS, YFSETQ. V was cut by 4 bases and J by 7 bases, with 10 bases left in between. In DNA, the CDR3 is TGCGCCAGCAGCCTGGATTACAATACGCAGTATTTT. Translated, it gives CASSLDYNTQYF.

This clonotype was recorded at least ten times. The J gene is TRBJ1-2, the V gene TRBV6-2 or TRBV6-3; D might be TRBD1 (6 bases). V lost 6 bases and J 6 bases, leaving 11 bases between the germline ends. The CDR3 is 12 residues long. Germline values: CDR1 MNHEY, CDR2 SVGEGT. CDR3 residues: CASSPGEHGYTF. CDR3 nucleotide sequence: TGTGCCAGCAGCCCAGGGGAGCATGGCTACACCTTC.

This clonotype was observed many times. This sequence joins TRBV18 and TRBJ1-1; perhaps TRBD1 as D (5 bases). Per germline, CDR1 KGHSH and CDR2 LQKENI. CDR3 length equals 16 residues. V was clipped by 1 base and J by 0 bases, with 12 bases between them. The CDR3: CASSPRGSPMNTEAFF. The CDR3 DNA reads TGTGCCAGCTCACCACGGGGGTCCCCCATGAACACTGAAGCTTTCTTT.

In its sample, this clonotype was seen many times. The chain employs TRBV12-3 or TRBV12-4 and TRBJ2-1, with D hard to call. Trimming stripped 2 bases from V and 8 bases from J, with 13 bases between. The CDR3 contains 14 residues. The CDR3 coding sequence is TGTGCCAGCAGTTTAACGGTAGTGGGCGATGAGCAGTTCTTC. It is translated as CASSLTVVGDEQFF.

This clonotype was counted ten times or more. This chain joins TRBV20-1 and TRBJ2-7; TRBD2 matches at 13 bases. The germline V gene encodes CDR1 DFQATT and CDR2 SNEGSKA (reference sequence). The CDR3 length is 14 residues. V lost 8 bases and J lost 0; bases outside the gene matches: 4. The DNA for the CDR3 is TGCAGTTCGACTAGCGGGGGGTTCTCCTACGAGCAGTACTTC. It codes for CSSTSGGFSYEQYF.

This clonotype occurred many times. This sequence joins TRBV29-1 and TRBJ1-2; D remains ambiguous. V lost 5 bases, J lost 4 bases, and 17 bases lay in between. The germline CDR1 and CDR2 sequences are SQVTM and ANQGSEA. The CDR3 length is 14 residues. The CDR3 protein is CSVSEGVEGYGYTF. The CDR3 DNA sequence: TGCAGCGTTTCAGAGGGTGTTGAGGGCTATGGCTACACCTTC.

Ten or more counts support this clonotype. This sequence joins TRBV21-1 and TRBJ1-5. TRBV21-1 constitutes a pseudogene. This CDR3 contains 14 residues. The CDR3 region is CASGDDPSNQPQHF. The CDR3 DNA reads TGTGCCAGCGGTGACGACCCTAGCAATCAGCCCCAGCATTTT.

Ten or more counts support this clonotype. V gene TRBV12-3 or TRBV12-4 combines with J gene TRBJ2-7; 7 bases agree with TRBD1. CDR3 length: 17 amino acids. Unmatched junction bases numbered 15, after V lost 5 bases and J lost 2 bases. In nucleotides, the CDR3 is TGTGCCAGCAGTCCCCCCGCGGTGTGGACAGGAACCTACGAGCAGTACTTC. It specifies CASSPPAVWTGTYEQYF.

Notes on this clonotype: This may be a read error, as it is one base from a much larger clone. The CDR3 reads CASSLRRDEQYF. CDR3 nucleotide sequence: TGTGCCAGCAGCTTACGTAGGGACGAGCAGTACTTC. V and J are TRBV7-2 and TRBJ2-7; D is ambiguous. The germline V gene encodes CDR1 SGHTA and CDR2 FQGNSA. The CDR3 covers 12 residues. V was cut by 2 bases and J by 5 bases, with 7 bases left in between.

This clonotype appeared many times. The chain couples TRBV29-1 to TRBJ2-5; D might be TRBD1 (6 bases). The germline V gene has CDR1 SQVTM and CDR2 ANQGSEA. Between the trimmed V and J ends, which lost 7 bases and 4 bases, there was a span of 22 bases. The CDR3 is 15 amino acids. CDR3 nucleotides: TGCAGCGCTGGGGGCTTTAGGGGTGTGCGAGAGACCCAGTACTTC. Its protein is CSAGGFRGVRETQYF.

This clonotype was found many times. The chain carries TRBV20-1 and TRBJ2-3, with TRBD2 matching 12 bases. CDR1 and CDR2 from the germline V gene are DFQATT and SNEGSKA (reference sequence). The CDR3 length is 18 residues. V shed 6 bases, J shed 3 bases, and the junction held 16 bases outside the gene matches. CDR3 sequence reads: CSAPKSGLAGSRTDTQYF. DNA for the CDR3: TGCAGTGCCCCTAAGAGCGGACTAGCGGGGAGTAGGACAGATACGCAGTATTTT.

As DNA, the CDR3 is TGTGCCAGCAGCTCCCCGGGTAGCGGCGAGTTCTTC. This encodes CASSSPGSGEFF. This chain joins TRBV7-9 and TRBJ2-1; weak D call: TRBD2 (6 bases). V was clipped by 4 bases and J by 14 bases, with 15 bases between them. The CDR3 totals 12 residues. Looked up from germline, CDR1 is SEHNR and CDR2 is FQNEAQ (reference sequence).

This clonotype came up many times. The chain carries TRBV20-1 and TRBJ2-7, with a tentative D call TRBD2 (5 bases). The V end lost 6 bases, the J end lost 2 bases, and 8 bases lay between the germline ends. The CDR3 is 11 amino acids. Germline loops: CDR1 DFQATT, CDR2 SNEGSKA (reference sequence). The CDR3 reads CSARGTYEQYF. The CDR3 coding sequence is TGCAGTGCCCGGGGAACCTACGAGCAGTACTTC.

Points on this clonotype: Compared with germline, one end of the junction differs, possibly owing to a read error. The V call is TRBV12-3 or TRBV12-4, the J call TRBJ2-7; unclear D gene. The CDR3 consists of 13 residues. In DNA form, the CDR3 reads TGTACCAGCAGTTTAGGGCTGACCTACGAGCAGTACTTC. It specifies CTSSLGLTYEQYF.

This clonotype was counted ten times or more. This chain joins TRBV20-1 and TRBJ1-1; tentatively, D is TRBD1 (5 bases). The CDR3 consists of 13 residues. CDR1 and CDR2 (germline): DFQATT, SNEGSKA (reference sequence). Trimming left V 5 bases short and J 1 base short, with 11 bases between. The CDR3 loop reads CSAPGAANTEAFF. CDR3 in DNA: TGCAGTGCTCCCGGGGCGGCGAACACTGAAGCTTTCTTT.

This clonotype was detected many times. V usage is TRBV12-3 or TRBV12-4 and J usage is TRBJ1-2; 9 bases map to TRBD1. The CDR3 consists of 15 residues. The J segment lost 7 bases and the V segment lost 3 bases, leaving 9 bases of the junction unmatched. The CDR3 region is CASSFNRGRVAGYTF. CDR3 nucleotide sequence: TGTGCCAGCAGTTTTAACAGGGGGCGCGTAGCTGGCTACACCTTC.

This clonotype showed up just a few times. The chain uses TRBV24-1 and TRBJ2-7; 7 nucleotides match TRBD1. Trimming at V came to 3 bases and at J to 0 bases, leaving 4 bases not matched to a gene. Per the germline V gene, CDR1 is KGHDR and CDR2 is SFDVKD. The CDR3 extends over 15 amino acids. The DNA for the CDR3 is TGTGCCACCAGTGATGCCAGGGACAGCTCCTACGAGCAGTACTTC. Amino acid sequence: CATSDARDSSYEQYF.

The rearrangement links TRBV7-9 to TRBJ2-6; TRBD1 matches 9 bases. CDR1 is SEHNR and CDR2 is FQNEAQ in the germline V gene (reference sequence). After removal of 8 bases from V and 0 bases from J, the junction contained 8 bases not matched to a gene. This CDR3 contains 17 residues. CDR3: CASDPGQGVSGANVLTF. The CDR3, as DNA: TGTGCCAGCGATCCGGGACAGGGAGTCTCTGGGGCCAACGTCCTGACTTTC.